This record looks at one T cell receptor beta chain sequence and its context. This entry belongs to a study of blood T cell repertoires in COVID-19. Study summary: Cohort 3 recovery required two negative PCRs, clearance, or symptom resolution.

Repertoires were generated with immunoSEQ multiplex PCR, while TCRdb's copy carries only in-frame clones and drops some. Of a few hundred thousand clones detected, roughly nine tenths appear once; the ten largest clones hold 3.1%. The length of the CDR3 is 14 residues. V lost 0 bases and J 8 bases, leaving 12 bases between the germline ends. Per germline, CDR1 SGHRS and CDR2 YFSETQ. The chain has TRBV5-1 and TRBJ2-1; D not certain. The sequenced sample consisted of PBMCs or T cells enriched from blood (not recorded which). The TCR was taken from a woman between 50 and 59 years old in a cohort exposed to, infected with or recovered from COVID-19 (not recorded which). The CDR3 is CASSLGTKLDEQFF. The DNA of the CDR3 is TGCGCCAGCAGCTTGGGCACGAAACTCGATGAGCAGTTCTTC.